One sample yielded the 12 T cell receptor beta chains listed below, sequenced in a study of vaccination and CD4 T cells after COVID-19. Antigens of these TCRs are unknown. Treatment here: approximately 11-day PBMC culture with coronavirus spike peptide pools or control peptides (ViraFEST assay). Sequencing of DNA taken from cultured CD4+ T cells relied on the Oncomine TCR Beta short-read assay. MiXCR, applied by TCRdb to the PCR reads, yields one record per CDR3 protein. The sample consists of tens of thousands of distinct CDR3 sequences, around two thirds of them appearing once. Input material: CD4+ T cells from blood, cultured in vitro. The receptors come from a human donor who had recovered from COVID-19.

This clonotype was counted only a few times. The CDR3 bases are TGTGCCAGCAGTATCACCCGACAGGTTGCTACTGAAGCTTTCTTT. This codes for CASSITRQVATEAFF. The V gene is TRBV12-3 or TRBV12-4, the J gene TRBJ1-1; a possible D gene is TRBD1 (6 bases). The CDR3 covers 15 residues. Trimming cost V 5 bases and J 5 bases, with 18 bases left between them.

The rearrangement links TRBV20-1 to TRBJ2-2, with TRBD2 matching over 15 bases. J lost 4 bases, V lost 5 bases, and 5 bases had no gene match. The CDR3 consists of 16 residues. In germline, CDR1 is DFQATT, CDR2 SNEGSKA (reference sequence). CDR3 DNA: TGCAGTGCTCCTCCGGGACTAGCGGGGGGCACCGGGGAGCTGTTTTTT. Residues: CSAPPGLAGGTGELFF.

The chain employs TRBV7-2 and TRBJ2-3; D call uncertain. V gave up 3 bases and J gave up 2 bases, with 6 bases separating them. Per the germline V gene, CDR1 is SGHTA and CDR2 is FQGNSA. The CDR3 loop spans 13 amino acids. The CDR3 coding sequence is TGTGCCAGCAGCTTGTATTCCACAGATACGCAGTATTTT. Protein sequence: CASSLYSTDTQYF. Filled out from reference TRBV7-2 and TRBJ2-3, the complete variable domain reads GAGVSQSPSNKVTEKGKDVELRCDPISGHTALYWYRQSLGQGLEFLIYFQGNSAPDKSGLPSDRFSAERTGGSVSTLTIQRTQQEDSAVYLCASSLYSTDTQYFGPGTRLTVL.

This clonotype was detected once. The chain carries TRBV30 and TRBJ1-4, with TRBD1 matching 8 bases. This CDR3 has 16 residues. Per the germline V gene, CDR1 is GTSNPN and CDR2 is SVGIG (reference sequence). V lost 3 bases and J lost 6; bases outside the gene matches: 12. The CDR3 sequence is CAWRPKQGVGDEKLFF. The CDR3 DNA follows: TGTGCCTGGAGGCCCAAACAGGGGGTCGGGGATGAAAAACTGTTTTTT. The full variable domain, in which reference TRBV30 and TRBJ1-4 provide the parts outside the CDR3, is SQTIHQWPATLVQPVGSPLSLECTVEGTSNPNLYWYRQAAGRGLQLLFYSVGIGQISSEVPQNLSASRPQDRQFILSSKKLLLSDSGFYLCAWRPKQGVGDEKLFFGSGTQLSVL.

Only a few counts were recorded for this clonotype. The chain has TRBV7-9 and TRBJ2-2; no reliable D call. V was shortened by 6 bases and J by 5 bases, with 19 bases between the two germline ends. Germline V lookup: CDR1 SEHNR, CDR2 FQNEAQ (reference sequence). The CDR3 extends over 16 amino acids. The CDR3 region has the DNA TGTGCCAGCAGACATGGACCCCGAGGAAGGACCGGGGAGCTGTTTTTT. Translating it yields CASRHGPRGRTGELFF.

The table lists this clonotype with a few counts. The chain carries TRBV20-1 and TRBJ2-3; 7 positions agree with TRBD2. CDR3 length equals 13 residues. Germline V gene data show CDR1 as DFQATT and CDR2 as SNEGSKA (reference sequence). With 5 bases clipped from V and 2 bases from J, the junction kept 4 bases outside the gene matches. The CDR3, as DNA: TGCAGTGCTGGGGAGGGGACCACAGATACGCAGTATTTT. It specifies CSAGEGTTDTQYF.

This sequence joins TRBV7-2 and TRBJ1-2; 7 positions agree with TRBD1. There are 15 residues in the CDR3. Germline assignment: CDR1 SGHTA and CDR2 FQGNSA. V was pared by 0 bases and J by 2 bases, with 3 bases of the junction left unmatched. For the CDR3, the DNA is TGTGCCAGCAGCTTAGCGCTGACAGGGAACTATGGCTACACCTTC. This translates into CASSLALTGNYGYTF.

The chain has TRBV28 and TRBJ1-1, with D perhaps matching TRBD1 (5 bases). This CDR3 comprises 20 residues. V lost 3 bases and J 2 bases, leaving 28 bases between the germline ends. Germline V lookup: CDR1 MDHEN, CDR2 SYDVKM. CDR3 sequence: CASSFGIGGWRTIINTEAFF. CDR3 in DNA: TGTGCCAGCAGTTTCGGGATCGGGGGGTGGAGGACCATAATAAACACTGAAGCTTTCTTT.

V is TRBV20-1 and J is TRBJ2-1; TRBD2 is a possible D gene (6 bases). Trimming left V 3 bases short and J 3 bases short, with 9 bases between. There are 13 residues in the CDR3. Germline V gives CDR1 DFQATT, CDR2 SNEGSKA (reference sequence). The CDR3 protein is CSASRESYNEQFF. Written as DNA, the CDR3 is TGCAGTGCTAGCCGGGAGAGCTACAATGAGCAGTTCTTC.

The J gene is TRBJ2-7, the V gene TRBV6-1; D is unresolved. The germline V gene has CDR1 MNHNS and CDR2 SASEGT. Trimming took 5 bases from V and 0 from J, leaving 5 bases between them. The CDR3 totals 12 residues. CDR3 region: CASSRVSYEQYF. The DNA of the CDR3 is TGTGCCAGCAGTCGGGTCTCCTACGAGCAGTACTTC.

The chain joins TRBV6-1 to TRBJ1-3, with a weak D call TRBD1 (5 bases). The CDR3 is 11 amino acids. CDR1 is MNHNS, CDR2 SASEGT, per germline. Trimming took 10 bases from V and 7 from J, leaving 11 bases between them. The CDR3: CAISPGNTIYF. For the CDR3, the DNA is TGTGCCATCAGCCCAGGGAACACCATATATTTT.

This chain connects TRBV28 to TRBJ1-2, with D possibly being TRBD1 (6 bases). CDR1 is MDHEN, CDR2 SYDVKM, per germline. This CDR3 region has 13 residues. Between the trimmed V and J ends, which lost 6 bases and 3 bases, there was a span of 11 bases. The CDR3 region has the DNA TGTGCCAGCAGGTCAGGGGCGGACTATGGCTACACCTTC. Its protein is CASRSGADYGYTF.